This T cell receptor (beta chain) was captured by sequencing in a study of blood T cell repertoires in COVID-19 (dated by TCRdb to the early 2020s). Turning to the overall study: Samples from collaborators originated in the United States, Italy and Spain and spanned both the acute and convalescent phases of COVID-19. The material from the prospective study consisted of cDNA or gDNA derived from T cells, B-cell-depleted T cells, or PBMCs. Deeply sampled blood TCRbeta repertoires from subjects exposed to, actively infected with, or recovered from COVID-19 were included in the dataset. The samples were drawn from the first 160 participants of the ongoing ImmuneRACE study and from 1,254 subjects provided by 6 global collaborators. Nearly every sample came with metadata listing a de-identified subject ID, COVID-19 status, age in years and sex. HLA class I and class II types, where available, came from metadata supplied by the sample provider rather than from assay-based typing. The repertoires were made available in a free public database intended to serve as a resource for research on the immune response to SARS-CoV-2.

Samples from volunteer blood donors who had recovered from COVID-19 were contributed by a second Seattle source. Collaborating institutions collected whole blood in K2EDTA tubes following their own protocols. For TCRbeta analysis, collaborators shipped samples as frozen whole blood, isolated PBMCs, or DNA extracted from either of those sample types. In regard to this clone: Its antigen is currently not known. Base qualities are not at hand, and no much larger clone is one base apart.

TCRbeta CDR3 regions were amplified from genomic DNA using the immunoSEQ Assay, a bias-controlled multiplex PCR. For the original study's pipeline: The number of nucleated cells in each sample was estimated from the amplification of reference gene primers within the assay. Sequence reads were collapsed and filtered to measure the absolute abundance of every unique TCRbeta CDR3 rearrangement. For each sample, productive Simpson clonality was calculated by taking the square root of Simpson's diversity index across productive rearrangements. TCRdb's version of the immuneACCESS table is confined to in-frame rearrangements and falls short of the full clone set. An unresolved V gene accounts for under half of the shortfall where checked; the remainder is of unknown origin. That table furnishes V, J and clone size, whereas the DNA furnished D and trimming. The sample table lists about 170,000 clones, over 70% of them with a count of one. The top ten clonotypes cover roughly a fifth of the sample.

General study outcomes and caveats: The quantity of clinical and demographic metadata differed by source and by participant and was supplied without curation.

The material sequenced was peripheral blood. This receptor was identified in a woman in her 70s who had recovered from COVID-19.

The CDR3 loop reads CASSKGQEAFF. The DNA reads as follows: TGTGCCAGCAGCAAGGGGCAGGAAGCTTTCTTT. The rearrangement combines TRBV21-1 with TRBJ1-1; the table's D call of TRBD1 was not tested on the DNA. TRBV21-1 is labeled a pseudogene. There are 11 amino acids in the CDR3, from cysteine to phenylalanine inclusive. The only DNA kept is the CDR3, 33 bases in frame from the first base.